This is a list of T cell receptor beta chains from one sample in a study of regulatory T cells in long-lasting Graves disease. MiXCR, applied by TCRdb to the multiplex PCR reads, yields one record per CDR3 protein. The repertoire includes around 400,000 distinct CDR3 sequences, about 15% of them detected once, and over 7.5% sits in the top ten. The same specimen was also included in a second study, on T cells in Graves' hyperthyroidism and ophthalmopathy.

Here the sequenced sample was peripheral blood mononuclear cells (PBMCs), taken at new diagnosis, from a patient treated with antithyroid drugs. These receptors originate from a woman aged 40 to 50 with Graves disease. The CDR3 runs from the conserved cysteine through the conserved F or W. Each record gives: clone size, J gene, D gene, V gene, CDR3 protein, CDR3 DNA. A D gene is named only where the DNA matches it firmly. The size entry is marked missing in some rows and otherwise reads once, few, many or a size class.

many TRBJ1-1 TRBD1 TRBV19 CASSIIGSGGTEAFF TGTGCCAGTAGTATAATTGGGTCAGGGGGCACTGAAGCTTTCTTT
few TRBJ2-1 TRBD2 TRBV28 CASSPELAGGQNEQFF TGTGCCAGCAGCCCCGAACTAGCGGGAGGGCAGAATGAGCAGTTCTTC
many TRBJ2-2 TRBD2 TRBV11-2 CASSLISGLADPNTGELFF TGTGCCAGCAGCTTAATATCTGGCCTAGCGGACCCGAACACCGGGGAGCTGTTTTTT
many TRBJ2-7 NA TRBV3-1 CASSQVPSFREQYF TGTGCCAGCAGCCAAGTCCCTTCTTTTCGGGAGCAGTACTTC
NA TRBJ2-5 TRBD2 TRBV5-1 CASSPGLAGGPWDQETQYF TGCGCCAGCAGCCCGGGACTAGCGGGAGGGCCTTGGGACCAAGAGACCCAGTACTTC
NA TRBJ2-5 TRBD2 TRBV4-2 CASSPPESSGNAETQYF TGTGCCAGCAGTCCCCCGGAGAGTAGCGGGAATGCGGAGACCCAGTACTTC
many TRBJ2-5 NA TRBV27 CASSAGEETQYF TGTGCCAGCAGTGCCGGAGAAGAGACCCAGTACTTC
many TRBJ2-7 NA TRBV28 CASSSSETAVSSYEQYF TGTGCCAGCAGTTCCTCGGAAACAGCCGTTAGCTCCTACGAGCAGTACTTC
few TRBJ1-2 NA TRBV7-8 CASGTAEVYGYTF TGTGCCAGTGGGACTGCCGAAGTTTATGGCTACACCTTC
few TRBJ2-1 TRBD2 TRBV7-2 CASSVTSGGALYNEQFF TGTGCCAGCAGCGTCACTAGCGGGGGGGCCTTGTACAATGAGCAGTTCTTC
many TRBJ2-7 NA TRBV12-3/TRBV12-4 CASSLLGVGTPYEQYF TGTGCCAGCAGTTTATTGGGGGTTGGGACACCCTACGAGCAGTACTTC
few TRBJ2-3 TRBD1 TRBV29-1 CSVGYRDRERDTQYF TGCAGCGTTGGATATCGGGACAGGGAACGAGATACGCAGTATTTT
NA TRBJ2-7 TRBD1 TRBV20-1 CTPAADRGLYEQYF TGCACACCTGCCGCCGACAGGGGGCTGTACGAGCAGTACTTC
many TRBJ1-1 TRBD1 TRBV28 CATKPGQMNTEAFF TGTGCCACCAAACCGGGACAGATGAACACTGAAGCTTTCTTT
NA TRBJ2-1 NA TRBV7-3 CASSLNVDGSRKQFF TGTGCCAGCAGCTTAAACGTTGACGGATCGAGAAAGCAGTTCTTC
NA TRBJ1-3 TRBD1 TRBV11-2 CASSFPKGQGDSGNTIYF TGTGCCAGCAGCTTCCCGAAGGGACAGGGCGATTCTGGAAACACCATATATTTT
many TRBJ2-7 NA TRBV2 CASRSSGTYEQYF TGTGCCAGCAGAAGTAGCGGAACCTACGAGCAGTACTTC
NA TRBJ2-1 TRBD2 TRBV9 CASSVDPAGGSNEQFF TGTGCCAGCAGCGTAGATCCGGCGGGAGGGTCTAATGAGCAGTTCTTC
NA TRBJ2-1 TRBD1 TRBV7-9 CASSPKMLGTGVNEQFF TGTGCCAGCAGCCCTAAAATGCTCGGGACAGGGGTCAATGAGCAGTTCTTC
many TRBJ2-7 NA TRBV2 CASILNVEQYF TGTGCCAGCATCCTTAACGTCGAGCAGTACTTC
few TRBJ1-2 NA TRBV6-1 CASRPTANYGYTF TGTGCCAGCCGCCCGACAGCAAACTATGGCTACACCTTC
NA TRBJ2-6 NA TRBV4-2 CASSLGVGNSGANVLTF TGTGCCAGCAGCCTGGGAGTGGGGAACTCTGGGGCCAACGTCCTGACTTTC
few TRBJ2-7 NA TRBV19 CASGSGGDSYEQYF TGTGCCAGTGGTTCAGGGGGGGACTCCTACGAGCAGTACTTC
many TRBJ2-1 NA TRBV12-3/TRBV12-4 CASSFGNEQFF TGTGCCAGCAGTTTCGGCAATGAGCAGTTCTTC
NA TRBJ2-7 TRBD2 TRBV15 CATSRDGGLAAGGRYEQYF TGTGCCACCAGCAGAGATGGGGGACTAGCGGCCGGAGGTCGGTACGAGCAGTACTTC